The 2 T cell receptor beta chains reported below all come from one sample, sequenced in a study of cytomegalovirus exposure and HLA in healthy donors. 60 Vbeta and 13 Jbeta primers were used in PCR. The data were produced by immunoSEQ multiplex PCR, yet TCRdb's version contains in-frame clones alone and is incomplete. The sample lists some 170,000 clones, roughly 85% occurring once. Material: PBMCs. Source of these receptors: a man aged 40-50 years in good health and CMV-seronegative.

This rearrangement joins TRBV13 to TRBJ2-1; maybe TRBD2 (6 bases). Germline V gives CDR1 PRHDT, CDR2 FYEKMQ (reference sequence). The CDR3 totals 16 residues. The V end lost 5 bases, the J end lost 6 bases, and 20 bases lay between the germline ends. CDR3 coding DNA: TGTGCCAGCAGCCGCCAGTTTAGGGACTCTCTCAATGAGCAGTTCTTC. Amino acid sequence: CASSRQFRDSLNEQFF.

This clone was recorded a few times. The chain recombines TRBV15 with TRBJ2-2; 11 nucleotides match TRBD2. Unmatched junction bases numbered 7, after V lost 5 bases and J lost 5 bases. The CDR3 has 16 amino acids. The germline CDR1 and CDR2 sequences are LNHNV and YYDKDF (reference sequence). The CDR3 loop is CATSLTSGRFTGELFF. The CDR3, as DNA: TGTGCCACCAGCCTAACTAGCGGGAGATTTACCGGGGAGCTGTTTTTT.